This T cell receptor beta chain comes out of a study of blood T cells in healthy people across ages. Next came a second PCR, run for about 6 to 11 cycles, which used a sample-barcoded 5' primer along with a J-beta primer mix. TCRdb ran MiXCR on the 5' RACE reads and lists one entry per CDR3 protein. Of 1,800,000 or so distinct CDR3 sequences listed, roughly two fifths are singletons. This clonotype showed up just a few times. J was trimmed by 6 bases and V by 5 bases; bases with no gene match: 12. CDR3 size: 17 residues. The germline gives CDR1 MDHEN, CDR2 SYDVKM. Sequenced sample: blood. The sequence came from a human donor in good health. The rearrangement links TRBV28 to TRBJ2-4, with 11 bases matching TRBD2. CDR3 in amino acids: CASSPTGEGLAANIQYF. CDR3 DNA: TGTGCCAGCAGTCCTACGGGGGAGGGACTAGCGGCAAACATTCAGTACTTC.